One and the same sample provided the 10 T cell receptor beta chains below, sequenced in a study of T cell clones after liver transplantation. Repertoires were generated with immunoSEQ multiplex PCR, while TCRdb's copy carries only in-frame clones and drops some. The sample lists roughly 120,000 clones, 90% occurring once. The specimen was CD4+ T cells from blood, collected 12 months after liver transplant. These receptors were obtained from a human patient who received a liver transplant. Some T cells may possibly be graft donor cells.

CDR3 sequence reads: CAISDHRTGSSYEQYF. As DNA, the CDR3 is TGTGCCATCAGTGACCATCGGACAGGGAGCTCCTACGAGCAGTACTTC. V and J are TRBV10-3 and TRBJ2-7; 8 bases align to TRBD1. J gave up 0 bases and V 3 bases, and 7 bases lay outside the gene matches. Germline loops: CDR1 ENHRY, CDR2 SYGVKD. The CDR3 sequence is 16 residues long.

The chain is built from TRBV9 and TRBJ1-1, with TRBD1 matching 10 bases. Per the germline V gene, CDR1 is SGDLS and CDR2 is YYNGEE. V lost 4 bases, J lost 3 bases, and 12 bases stayed unmatched. The CDR3 is 17 amino acids. The CDR3 region has the DNA TGTGCCAGCAGCCCGGGACAGGGGTTCGGACTCGACACTGAAGCTTTCTTT. Translation gives CASSPGQGFGLDTEAFF. Full variable domain (outside the CDR3, taken from reference TRBV9 and TRBJ1-1): DSGVTQTPKHLITATGQRVTLRCSPRSGDLSVYWYQQSLDQGLQFLIQYYNGEERAKGNILERFSAQQFPDLHSELNLSSLELGDSALYFCASSPGQGFGLDTEAFFGQGTRLTVV.

This chain links TRBV10-3 with TRBJ2-3; D uncertain. The V and J ends lost 4 bases and 6 bases respectively, with 14 bases between them. The CDR3 is 14 amino acids. Germline values: CDR1 ENHRY, CDR2 SYGVKD. CDR3: CAISGQRTEDTQYF. The CDR3 DNA reads as TGTGCCATCAGTGGTCAAAGAACGGAGGATACGCAGTATTTT.

This clone turned up a few times. The chain couples TRBV18 to TRBJ2-5; D uncertain. Deletions cut 3 bases from V and 5 bases from J, with 7 bases between. Germline CDR1 KGHSH, CDR2 LQKENI. This CDR3 has 12 amino acids. The CDR3 DNA reads as TGTGCCAGCTCACCGAAACGGGAGACCCAGTACTTC. Translation gives CASSPKRETQYF.

The V gene is TRBV2, the J gene TRBJ2-1; weak D call: TRBD2 (6 bases). The V gene lost 2 bases and the J gene lost 6 bases, with 17 bases spanning the gap. The CDR3 has 16 amino acids. CDR1 and CDR2 from the germline V gene are SNHLY and FYNNEI. This CDR3 reads CASSELGTRRANEQFF. As DNA, the CDR3 is TGTGCCAGCAGTGAACTCGGGACTCGTCGGGCCAATGAGCAGTTCTTC.

V is TRBV29-1 and J is TRBJ2-1; 9 bases line up with TRBD1. J was trimmed by 8 bases and V by 1 base; bases with no gene match: 3. CDR3 length equals 13 residues. From germline, CDR1 is SQVTM and CDR2 ANQGSEA. The chain's CDR3 is CSVEGTGVHEQFF. CDR3 bases: TGCAGCGTTGAAGGGACAGGGGTCCATGAGCAGTTCTTC.

The chain links TRBV5-6 to TRBJ2-2; 9 bases line up with TRBD1. The V and J ends lost 3 bases and 6 bases, in that order; junction bases with no gene match: 9. Germline V gene data show CDR1 as SGHDT and CDR2 as YYEEEE. CDR3 length equals 16 residues. CDR3 bases: TGTGCCAGCAGCTCGAGGACAGGGGCAAAGGCCGGGGAGCTGTTTTTT. Residues: CASSSRTGAKAGELFF. Complete variable domain (other parts from reference TRBV5-6 and TRBJ2-2): DAGVTQSPTHLIKTRGQQVTLRCSPKSGHDTVSWYQQALGQGPQFIFQYYEEEERQRGNFPDRFSGHQFPNYSSELNVNALLLGDSALYLCASSSRTGAKAGELFFGEGSRLTVL.

This clone was found a few times. This chain links TRBV19 with TRBJ1-1, with a weak D call TRBD1 (5 bases). Germline V CDR1 and CDR2: LNHDA, SQIVND (reference sequence). The ends were cut back, 3 bases at V and 6 bases at J, with 14 bases in the middle. The CDR3 covers 14 residues. The CDR3 DNA reads as TGTGCCAGTAGTATCCAATTGACGACAGCTGAAGCTTTCTTT. The encoded protein is CASSIQLTTAEAFF.

The chain links TRBV27 to TRBJ2-6; 9 bases align to TRBD1. The trim removed 5 bases at V and 0 bases at J, leaving 17 bases unmatched. The germline V gene has CDR1 MNHEY and CDR2 SMNVEV (reference sequence). There are 21 residues in the CDR3. This chain's CDR3 is CASSLRRGTGLWGSGANVLTF. In DNA form, the CDR3 reads TGTGCCAGCAGTCTCCGACGCGGGACAGGGTTATGGGGCTCTGGGGCCAACGTCCTGACTTTC.

This clone was counted between two and nine times. J is TRBJ1-2 and V is TRBV11-2, with D perhaps matching TRBD1 (6 bases). Germline-derived CDR1 and CDR2 are SGHAT and FQNNGV. The V and J ends lost 3 bases and 1 base respectively, with 9 bases between them. This CDR3 is 14 amino acids long. The CDR3 region is CASSFGGVNYGYTF. The DNA for the CDR3 is TGTGCCAGCAGCTTCGGGGGCGTTAACTATGGCTACACCTTC.